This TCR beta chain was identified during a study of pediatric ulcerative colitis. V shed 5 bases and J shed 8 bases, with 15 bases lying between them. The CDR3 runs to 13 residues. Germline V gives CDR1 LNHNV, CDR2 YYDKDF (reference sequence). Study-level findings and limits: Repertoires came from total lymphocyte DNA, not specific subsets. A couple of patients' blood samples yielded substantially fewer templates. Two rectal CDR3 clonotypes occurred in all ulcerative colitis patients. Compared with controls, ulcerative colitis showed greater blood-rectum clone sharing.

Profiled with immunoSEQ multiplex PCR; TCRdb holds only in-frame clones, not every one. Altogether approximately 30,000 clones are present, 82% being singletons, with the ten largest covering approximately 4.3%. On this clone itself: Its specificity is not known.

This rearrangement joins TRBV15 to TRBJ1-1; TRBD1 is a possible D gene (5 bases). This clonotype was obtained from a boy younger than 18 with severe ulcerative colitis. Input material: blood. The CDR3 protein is CATSDSIGHEAFF. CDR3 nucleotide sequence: TGTGCCACCAGCGATTCAATAGGACACGAAGCTTTCTTT.